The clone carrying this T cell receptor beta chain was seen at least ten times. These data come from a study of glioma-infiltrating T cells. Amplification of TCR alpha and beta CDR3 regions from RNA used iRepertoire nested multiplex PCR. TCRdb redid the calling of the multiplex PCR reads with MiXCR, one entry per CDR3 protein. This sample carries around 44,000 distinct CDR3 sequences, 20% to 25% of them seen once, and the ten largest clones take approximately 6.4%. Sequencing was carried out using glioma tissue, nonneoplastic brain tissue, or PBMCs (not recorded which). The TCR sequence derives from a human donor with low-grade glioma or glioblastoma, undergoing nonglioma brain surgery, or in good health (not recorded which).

CDR3 protein: CASSLGSGRQETQYF. Here the CDR3 DNA reads TGTGCCAGCAGCTTAGGCAGCGGGAGACAAGAGACCCAGTACTTC. The chain uses TRBV7-2 and TRBJ2-5; TRBD2 matches at 8 bases. The J segment lost 2 bases and the V segment lost 1 base, leaving 3 bases of the junction unmatched. CDR1 is SGHTA and CDR2 is FQGNSA in the germline V gene. The CDR3 is made up of 15 amino acids.